The 29 T cell receptor beta chains below were found in one sample sequenced in a study of cytotoxic CD8 clonotypes in ibrutinib-treated CLL. Profiled with immunoSEQ multiplex PCR; TCRdb holds only in-frame clones, not every one. Here the sample spans approximately 190,000 clones, 70% to 75% being singletons. The starting material was PBMCs, obtained after 12 months of ibrutinib treatment. These receptors were taken from a human donor with chronic lymphocytic leukemia.

This clone occurred once. The chain recombines TRBV4-3 with TRBJ1-2; possibly TRBD1 for D (6 bases). Germline values: CDR1 LGHNA, CDR2 YSLEER. V was cut by 0 bases and J by 5 bases, with 16 bases left in between. The CDR3 consists of 16 residues. CDR3 sequence: CASSQETGPSLYGYTF. CDR3 in DNA: TGCGCCAGCAGCCAAGAGACAGGACCGAGCCTATATGGCTACACCTTC.

This clone was detected once. V and J are TRBV27 and TRBJ1-1; 9 bases fit TRBD1. Per the germline V gene, CDR1 is MNHEY and CDR2 is SMNVEV (reference sequence). Trimming took 5 bases from V and 11 from J; bases not matched to a gene: 9. CDR3 length: 13 amino acids. CDR3 residues: CASSLGTGRTAFF. The CDR3 DNA reads as TGTGCCAGCAGTCTCGGGACAGGGAGGACGGCTTTCTTT.

On this clone itself: Other DNA sequences in the same sample also yield this CDR3. As DNA, the CDR3 is TGTGCCAGCTCACCAAGCGGGAACACCATATATTTT. It specifies CASSPSGNTIYF. The chain carries TRBV18 and TRBJ1-3; D is unresolved. V was cut by 2 bases and J by 7 bases, with 6 bases left in between. CDR1 is KGHSH, CDR2 LQKENI, per germline. The CDR3 sequence is 12 residues long.

This chain uses TRBV11-3 with TRBJ2-7; no clear D. The CDR3 is 13 amino acids. The ends were cut back, 4 bases at V and 6 bases at J, with 13 bases in the middle. Per the germline V gene, CDR1 is SGHNT and CDR2 is YENEEA. The CDR3 sequence: CASSWVLECEQYF. The CDR3 bases are TGTGCCAGCAGCTGGGTCCTTGAGTGCGAGCAGTACTTC. The complete variable domain, with remaining parts taken from reference TRBV11-3 and TRBJ2-7, reads EAGVVQSPRYKIIEKKQPVAFWCNPISGHNTLYWYLQNLGQGPELLIRYENEEAVDDSQLPKDRFSAERLKGVDSTLKIQPAELGDSAVYLCASSWVLECEQYFGPGTRLTVT.

This clone has a single count. The rearrangement uses TRBV6-5 and TRBJ2-7; tentatively, D is TRBD1 or TRBD2 (5 bases each). The V end was cut by 6 bases, the J end by 2 bases, with 11 bases between. CDR1 MNHEY and CDR2 SVGAGI come from the germline V gene. The CDR3 is 13 amino acids. This chain's CDR3 is CASRVGRPYEQYF. As DNA, the CDR3 is TGTGCCAGCAGGGTGGGACGACCCTACGAGCAGTACTTC.

This rearrangement joins TRBV7-9 to TRBJ1-5; D not certain. This CDR3 comprises 13 residues. CDR1 is SEHNR and CDR2 is FQNEAQ in the germline V gene (reference sequence). V dropped 2 bases and J dropped 3 bases, with 5 bases sitting between them. CDR3 region: CASSLHINQPQHF. The DNA for the CDR3 is TGTGCCAGCAGCTTACACATCAATCAGCCCCAGCATTTT.

This chain uses TRBV15 with TRBJ1-6; TRBD1 matches 9 bases. J was trimmed by 5 bases and V by 4 bases; bases with no gene match: 3. Germline loops: CDR1 LNHNV, CDR2 YYDKDF (reference sequence). This CDR3 has 15 residues. CDR3 sequence: CATSTRTGDNSPLHF. CDR3 in DNA: TGTGCCACCAGCACCCGGACAGGGGATAATTCACCCCTCCACTTT.

The rearrangement links TRBV5-1 to TRBJ1-2; D remains unclear. The V end lost 1 base, the J end lost 4 bases, and 11 bases lay between the germline ends. The length of the CDR3 is 14 residues. Germline lookup yields CDR1 SGHRS and CDR2 YFSETQ. CDR3 in amino acids: CASSLSQEIYGYTF. In DNA, the CDR3 is TGCGCCAGCAGCTTGTCTCAGGAGATCTATGGCTACACCTTC.

This rearrangement joins TRBV19 to TRBJ1-2; D is unclear. The CDR3 is made up of 14 amino acids. CDR1 is LNHDA, CDR2 SQIVND, per germline (reference sequence). V lost 1 base and J 1 base, leaving 7 bases between the germline ends. DNA of the CDR3: TGTGCCAGTAGTATAGGAGGAGGTAACTATGGCTACACCTTC. It encodes CASSIGGGNYGYTF.

At least ten counts were recorded for this clone. The chain employs TRBV6-5 and TRBJ1-2, with D hard to call. The V end was cut by 1 base, the J end by 5 bases, with 8 bases between. The CDR3 is 13 amino acids. The germline gives CDR1 MNHEY, CDR2 SVGAGI. The CDR3 here is CASSYFNSYGYTF. As DNA, the CDR3 is TGTGCCAGCAGTTACTTTAATTCATATGGCTACACCTTC.

The chain joins TRBV6-1 to TRBJ2-7, with D possibly matching TRBD1 (5 bases). CDR1 MNHNS and CDR2 SASEGT come from the germline V gene. This CDR3 comprises 15 residues. Trimming removed 1 base at V and 1 base at J, with 11 bases between. DNA of the CDR3: TGTGCCAGCAGTGAAGAAGATCAGGGATCCTACGAGCAGTACTTC. Protein sequence: CASSEEDQGSYEQYF.

The chain uses TRBV5-1 and TRBJ2-7, with D possibly matching TRBD2 (5 bases). Germline V gene lookup returns CDR1 SGHRS and CDR2 YFSETQ. The CDR3 length is 15 residues. V was cut by 5 bases and J by 0 bases, with 15 bases left in between. Written as DNA, the CDR3 is TGCGCCAGCAGAGTAACGGGGAGCATCTCCTACGAGCAGTACTTC. Translated: CASRVTGSISYEQYF.

The V and J genes are TRBV27 and TRBJ2-7; TRBD1 aligns across 8 bases. The V gene's germline CDR1 is MNHEY and CDR2 SMNVEV (reference sequence). With 6 bases clipped from V and 3 bases from J, the junction kept 7 bases outside the gene matches. This CDR3 comprises 14 residues. Written as DNA, the CDR3 is TGTGCCAGCAGACCCAGGGGGCCCATCTACGAGCAGTACTTC. Translating it yields CASRPRGPIYEQYF.

V gene TRBV2 combines with J gene TRBJ1-2; TRBD1 might be the D (5 bases). The V gene's germline CDR1 is SNHLY and CDR2 FYNNEI. Trimming left V 6 bases short and J 1 base short, with 9 bases between. This CDR3 spans 13 amino acids. The CDR3 region is CASSAGGNYGYTF. CDR3 bases: TGTGCCAGCAGCGCGGGGGGTAACTATGGCTACACCTTC.

This clone was seen a few times. The V call is TRBV5-1, the J call TRBJ2-5; TRBD1 matches 8 bases. Germline V gene lookup returns CDR1 SGHRS and CDR2 YFSETQ. The CDR3 runs 14 residues. Trimming took 8 bases from V and 1 from J; bases not matched to a gene: 7. The CDR3 spells CASTDRGGQETQYF. CDR3 bases: TGCGCCAGTACCGACAGGGGAGGCCAAGAGACCCAGTACTTC.

This clone came up once. The chain is built from TRBV13 and TRBJ2-7; D is ambiguous. This CDR3 region has 12 residues. V lost 4 bases to trimming and J lost 3 bases, with 7 bases between them. The V gene's germline CDR1 is PRHDT and CDR2 FYEKMQ (reference sequence). The CDR3 sequence is CASSSSLYEQYF. CDR3 DNA sequence: TGTGCCAGCAGCTCCTCACTCTACGAGCAGTACTTC.

The chain uses TRBV11-1 and TRBJ2-1; the match to TRBD2 covers 7 bases. With V trimmed by 6 bases and J by 1 base, 9 bases remained unmatched. This CDR3 is 16 amino acids long. Germline V gene data show CDR1 as SGHAT and CDR2 as FQDESV (reference sequence). This CDR3 reads CASSWGGIRSYNEQFF. The CDR3 DNA reads as TGTGCCAGCAGTTGGGGGGGAATTAGATCCTACAATGAGCAGTTCTTC.

V and J are TRBV30 and TRBJ1-5; D is uncertain. V was clipped by 2 bases and J by 1 base, with 12 bases between them. This CDR3 contains 15 residues. CDR1 and CDR2 from the germline V gene are GTSNPN and SVGIG (reference sequence). In DNA, the CDR3 is TGTGCCTGGAGTAGGGTGTGGGGAAGCAATCAGCCCCAGCATTTT. Translating gives CAWSRVWGSNQPQHF.

The chain links TRBV7-2 to TRBJ2-1; TRBD2 aligns across 8 bases. From germline, CDR1 is SGHTA and CDR2 FQGNSA. V gave up 4 bases and J gave up 5 bases; unmatched junction bases: 7. The CDR3 covers 15 residues. The CDR3 here is CASSYDSGMNNEQFF. CDR3 DNA sequence: TGTGCCAGCAGCTACGATAGCGGGATGAACAATGAGCAGTTCTTC.

The genes are TRBV30 and TRBJ2-7; D not resolved. CDR3 length: 12 residues. V lost 3 bases, J lost 1 base, and 7 bases lay in between. The germline CDR1 and CDR2 sequences are GTSNPN and SVGIG (reference sequence). Here the CDR3 reads CAWSSTSYEQYF. The CDR3 coding sequence is TGTGCCTGGAGCTCAACATCCTACGAGCAGTACTTC.

This clone occurred many times. The chain couples TRBV11-2 to TRBJ2-2; no firm D call. The V end was cut by 1 base, the J end by 7 bases, with 16 bases between. The CDR3 is 16 amino acids. Germline assignment: CDR1 SGHAT and CDR2 FQNNGV. CDR3: CASSLVRGTAGGELFF. In nucleotides, the CDR3 is TGTGCCAGCAGCTTAGTACGTGGAACAGCCGGCGGGGAGCTGTTTTTT.

DNA of the CDR3: TGTGCCAGCAGGCCAGGGAACACTGAAGCTTTCTTT. Translating it yields CASRPGNTEAFF. This chain joins TRBV6-5 and TRBJ1-1; D is ambiguous. Per germline, CDR1 MNHEY and CDR2 SVGAGI. Trimming removed 6 bases at V and 1 base at J, with 6 bases between. The CDR3 is made up of 12 amino acids.

The chain employs TRBV6-6 and TRBJ2-2; unclear D gene. CDR3 length: 13 residues. Germline CDR1 and CDR2: MNHNY and SVGAGI (reference sequence). Trimming pared 2 bases from V and 7 bases from J, leaving 8 bases between. CDR3 nucleotides: TGTGCCAGCAGTTACCTCCAGGACGGGGAGCTGTTTTTT. Amino acid sequence: CASSYLQDGELFF.

The V call is TRBV29-1, the J call TRBJ1-2, with D maybe TRBD1 (6 bases). Deletions cut 4 bases from V and 10 bases from J, with 16 bases between. CDR3 length: 12 residues. From germline, CDR1 is SQVTM and CDR2 ANQGSEA. The CDR3 is CSVAMAGVVYTF. CDR3 in DNA: TGCAGCGTTGCAATGGCAGGGGTGGTCTACACCTTC. Full variable domain (missing parts from reference TRBV29-1 and TRBJ1-2): SAVISQKPSRDICQRGTSLTIQCQVDSQVTMMFWYRQQPGQSLTLIATANQGSEATYESGFVIDKFPISRPNLTFSTLTVSNMSPEDSSIYLCSVAMAGVVYTFGSGTRLTVV.

The DNA for the CDR3 is TGTGCCAGCAGCGACGGGAGGGTTGGATATTCACCCCTCCACTTT. Its protein is CASSDGRVGYSPLHF. The chain recombines TRBV11-3 with TRBJ1-6; unclear D gene. This CDR3 has 15 amino acids. CDR1 is SGHNT, CDR2 YENEEA, per germline. V lost 5 bases and J lost 8, with 16 bases in between.

The chain has TRBV19 and TRBJ1-2, with 7 bases lining up with TRBD1. V lost 5 bases and J lost 7; bases outside the gene matches: 10. This CDR3 spans 14 amino acids. CDR1 is LNHDA and CDR2 is SQIVND in the germline V gene (reference sequence). The CDR3 loop is CASSVDAGGSGYTF. The DNA of the CDR3 is TGTGCCAGTAGTGTTGATGCAGGGGGGAGTGGCTACACCTTC.

The chain has TRBV5-1 and TRBJ1-2; D uncertain. V was trimmed by 1 base and J by 0 bases, leaving 13 bases between them. The CDR3 loop spans 16 amino acids. Looked up from germline, CDR1 is SGHRS and CDR2 is YFSETQ. The CDR3 loop reads CASSLMDGLPNYGYTF. The CDR3 DNA reads TGCGCCAGCAGCTTGATGGACGGCCTTCCTAACTATGGCTACACCTTC.

This clone was detected a few times. This chain uses TRBV9 with TRBJ2-5; 7 nucleotides line up with TRBD2. Trimming at V came to 3 bases and at J to 4 bases, leaving 6 bases not matched to a gene. The CDR3 has 14 residues. Germline CDR1 is SGDLS and CDR2 is YYNGEE. The CDR3 region has the DNA TGTGCCAGCAGCGCACTTACGGGGGGAGAGACCCAGTACTTC. Its translation is CASSALTGGETQYF.

The J gene is TRBJ2-5, the V gene TRBV20-1; tentative D call: TRBD2 (5 bases). The CDR3 spans 11 residues. Germline V CDR1 and CDR2: DFQATT, SNEGSKA (reference sequence). The germline V and J ends were trimmed by 3 bases and 3 bases, with 5 bases remaining between them. DNA of the CDR3: TGCAGTGCTAGCGGGGAAGAGACCCAGTACTTC. This codes for CSASGEETQYF.